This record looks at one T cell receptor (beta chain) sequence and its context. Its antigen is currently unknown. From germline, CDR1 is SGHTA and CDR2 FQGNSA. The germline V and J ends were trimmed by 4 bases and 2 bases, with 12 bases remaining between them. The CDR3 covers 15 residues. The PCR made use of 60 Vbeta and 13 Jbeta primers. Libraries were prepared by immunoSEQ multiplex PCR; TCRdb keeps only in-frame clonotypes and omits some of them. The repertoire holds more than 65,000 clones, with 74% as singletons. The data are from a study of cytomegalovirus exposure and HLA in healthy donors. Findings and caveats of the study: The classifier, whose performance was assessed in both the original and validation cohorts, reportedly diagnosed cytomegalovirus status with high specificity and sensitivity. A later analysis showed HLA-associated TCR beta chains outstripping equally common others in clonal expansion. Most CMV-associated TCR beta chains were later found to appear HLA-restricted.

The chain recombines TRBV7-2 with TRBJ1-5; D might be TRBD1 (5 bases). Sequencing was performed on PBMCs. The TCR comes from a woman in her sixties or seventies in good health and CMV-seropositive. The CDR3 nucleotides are TGTGCCAGCAGCTCCGACAGATTGGGCAATCAGCCCCAGCATTTT. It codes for CASSSDRLGNQPQHF.